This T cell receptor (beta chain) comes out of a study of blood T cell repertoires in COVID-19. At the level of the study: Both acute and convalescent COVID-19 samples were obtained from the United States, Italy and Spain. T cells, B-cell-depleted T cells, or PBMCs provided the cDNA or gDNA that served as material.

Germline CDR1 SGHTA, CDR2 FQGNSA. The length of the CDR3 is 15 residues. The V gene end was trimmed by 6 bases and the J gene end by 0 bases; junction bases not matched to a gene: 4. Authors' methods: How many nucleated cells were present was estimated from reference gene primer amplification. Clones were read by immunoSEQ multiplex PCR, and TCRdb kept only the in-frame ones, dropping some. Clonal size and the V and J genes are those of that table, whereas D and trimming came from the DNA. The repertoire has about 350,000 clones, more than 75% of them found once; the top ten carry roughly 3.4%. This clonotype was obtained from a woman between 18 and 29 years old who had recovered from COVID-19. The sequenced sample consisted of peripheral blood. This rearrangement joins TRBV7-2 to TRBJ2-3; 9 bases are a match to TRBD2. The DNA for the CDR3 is TGTGCCAGCAGACGACTAGCGGCTAGCACAGATACGCAGTATTTT. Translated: CASRRLAASTDTQYF.